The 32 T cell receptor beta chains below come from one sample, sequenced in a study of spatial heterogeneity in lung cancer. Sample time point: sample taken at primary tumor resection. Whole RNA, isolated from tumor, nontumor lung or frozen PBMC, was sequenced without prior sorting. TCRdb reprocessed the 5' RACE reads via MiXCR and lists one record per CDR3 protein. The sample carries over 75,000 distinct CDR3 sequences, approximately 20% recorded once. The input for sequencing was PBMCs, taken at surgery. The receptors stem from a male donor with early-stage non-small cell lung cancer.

The CDR3 DNA reads as TGTGCCAGCTCACCAGGGGTTCTGGACGAGCAGTACTTC. This gives the protein CASSPGVLDEQYF. This rearrangement joins TRBV18 to TRBJ2-7, with D unresolved. With 2 bases removed from V and 5 bases from J, the gap between germline ends came to 10 bases. CDR1 and CDR2 from the germline V gene are KGHSH and LQKENI. The CDR3 length is 13 residues.

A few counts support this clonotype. The CDR3 coding sequence is TGTGCCAGCAGTGACTTCTACAGCACAGATACGCAGTATTTT. Protein: CASSDFYSTDTQYF. The chain employs TRBV2 and TRBJ2-3; D is ambiguous. This CDR3 region has 14 residues. Germline CDR1 SNHLY, CDR2 FYNNEI. V was cut by 3 bases and J by 0 bases, with 7 bases left in between.

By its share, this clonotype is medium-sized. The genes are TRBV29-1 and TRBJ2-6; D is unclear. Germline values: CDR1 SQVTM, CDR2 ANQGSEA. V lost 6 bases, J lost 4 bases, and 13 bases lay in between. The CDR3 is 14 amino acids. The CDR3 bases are TGCAGCGTCGTTGACATAGACGGGGCCAACGTCCTGACTTTC. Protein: CSVVDIDGANVLTF.

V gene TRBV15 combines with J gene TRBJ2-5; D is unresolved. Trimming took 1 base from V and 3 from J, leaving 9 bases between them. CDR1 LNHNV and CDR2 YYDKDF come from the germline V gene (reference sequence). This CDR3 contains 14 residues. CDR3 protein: CATSRVAAKETQYF. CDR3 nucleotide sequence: TGTGCCACCAGCAGAGTGGCGGCGAAAGAGACCCAGTACTTC.

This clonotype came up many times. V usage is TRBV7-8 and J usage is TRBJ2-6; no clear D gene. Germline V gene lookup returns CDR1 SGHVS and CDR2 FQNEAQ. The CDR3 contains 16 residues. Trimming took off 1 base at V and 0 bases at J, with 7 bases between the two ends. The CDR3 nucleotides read TGTGCCAGCAGCTTAGGAGTCTTCTCTGGGGCCAACGTCCTGACTTTC. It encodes CASSLGVFSGANVLTF.

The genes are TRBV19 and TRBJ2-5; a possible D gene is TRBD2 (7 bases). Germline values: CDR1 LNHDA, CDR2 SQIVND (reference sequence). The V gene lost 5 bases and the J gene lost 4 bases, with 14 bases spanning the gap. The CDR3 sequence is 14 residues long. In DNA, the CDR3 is TGTGCCAGTAGTTCTAGCGGAGGGGGAGAGACCCAGTACTTC. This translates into CASSSSGGGETQYF.

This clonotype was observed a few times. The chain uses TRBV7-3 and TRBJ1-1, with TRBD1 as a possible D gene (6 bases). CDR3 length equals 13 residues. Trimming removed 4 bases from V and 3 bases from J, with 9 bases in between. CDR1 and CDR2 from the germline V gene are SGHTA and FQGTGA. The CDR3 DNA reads TGTGCCAGCAGCTCAGGGGCCGACACTGAAGCTTTCTTT. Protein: CASSSGADTEAFF.

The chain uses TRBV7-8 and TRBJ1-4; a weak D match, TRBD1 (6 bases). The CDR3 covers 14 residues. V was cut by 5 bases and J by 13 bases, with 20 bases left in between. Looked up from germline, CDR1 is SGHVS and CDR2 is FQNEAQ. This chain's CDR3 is CASSPGQGPGGLFF. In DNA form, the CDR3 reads TGTGCCAGCAGCCCGGGACAAGGCCCGGGGGGACTGTTTTTT.

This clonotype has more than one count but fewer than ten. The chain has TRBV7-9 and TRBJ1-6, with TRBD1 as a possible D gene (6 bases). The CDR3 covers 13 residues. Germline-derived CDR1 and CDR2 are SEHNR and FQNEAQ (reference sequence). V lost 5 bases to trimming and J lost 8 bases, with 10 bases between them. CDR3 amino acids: CASSQNRDSPLHF. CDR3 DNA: TGTGCCAGCAGCCAAAACAGGGATTCACCCCTCCACTTT.

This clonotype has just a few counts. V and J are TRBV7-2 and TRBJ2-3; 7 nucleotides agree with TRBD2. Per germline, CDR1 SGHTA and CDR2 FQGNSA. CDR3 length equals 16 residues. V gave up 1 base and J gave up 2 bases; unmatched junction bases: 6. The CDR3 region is CASSLGSGVITDTQYF. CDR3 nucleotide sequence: TGTGCCAGCAGCTTAGGGAGCGGGGTTATCACAGATACGCAGTATTTT.

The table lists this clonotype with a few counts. Written as DNA, the CDR3 is TGCGCCAGCAGTGAAAACGACAGGTCCGAAAAACTGTTTTTT. Protein sequence: CASSENDRSEKLFF. The chain links TRBV10-2 to TRBJ1-4; the D gene is possibly TRBD1 (6 bases). The CDR3 sequence is 14 residues long. The V gene's germline CDR1 is WSHSY and CDR2 SAAADI. The V end was cut by 3 bases, the J end by 8 bases, with 13 bases between.

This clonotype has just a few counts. The CDR3 spells CASSAYRDRANEQFF. The CDR3 DNA sequence: TGTGCCAGCAGTGCCTACCGGGACAGGGCAAATGAGCAGTTCTTC. This chain links TRBV2 with TRBJ2-1, with 9 positions matching TRBD1. Germline loops: CDR1 SNHLY, CDR2 FYNNEI. Trimming removed 4 bases from V and 7 bases from J; junction bases left unmatched: 8. The CDR3 contains 15 residues.

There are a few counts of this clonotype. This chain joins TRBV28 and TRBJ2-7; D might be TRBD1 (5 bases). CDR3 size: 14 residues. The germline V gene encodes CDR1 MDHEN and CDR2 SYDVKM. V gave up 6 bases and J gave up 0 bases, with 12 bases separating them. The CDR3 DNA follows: TGTGCCAGCAGCTGGGGCCTCATCTCCTACGAGCAGTACTTC. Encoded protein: CASSWGLISYEQYF. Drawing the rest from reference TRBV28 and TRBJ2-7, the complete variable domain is DVKVTQSSRYLVKRTGEKVFLECVQDMDHENMFWYRQDPGLGLRLIYFSYDVKMKEKGDIPEGYSVSREKKERFSLILESASTNQTSMYLCASSWGLISYEQYFGPGTRLTVT.

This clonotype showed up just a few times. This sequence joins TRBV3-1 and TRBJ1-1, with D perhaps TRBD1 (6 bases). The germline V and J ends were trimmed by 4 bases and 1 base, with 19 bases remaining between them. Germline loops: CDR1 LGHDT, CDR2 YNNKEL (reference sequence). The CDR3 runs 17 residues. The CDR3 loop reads CASSPFLGGTKNTEAFF. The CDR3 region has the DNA TGTGCCAGCAGCCCCTTCCTTGGGGGCACCAAGAACACTGAAGCTTTCTTT.

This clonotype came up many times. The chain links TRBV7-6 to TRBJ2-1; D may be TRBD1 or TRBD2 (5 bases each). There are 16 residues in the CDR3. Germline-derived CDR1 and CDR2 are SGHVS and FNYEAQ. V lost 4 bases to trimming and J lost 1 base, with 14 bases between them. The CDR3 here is CASSSSGTTSYNEQFF. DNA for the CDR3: TGTGCCAGCAGCTCGTCCGGGACCACATCCTACAATGAGCAGTTCTTC.

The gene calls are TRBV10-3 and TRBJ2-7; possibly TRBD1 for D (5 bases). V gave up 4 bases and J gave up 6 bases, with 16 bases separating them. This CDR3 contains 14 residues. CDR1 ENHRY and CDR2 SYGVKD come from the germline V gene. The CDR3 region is CAISGFTGRGEQYF. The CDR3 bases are TGTGCCATCAGTGGATTTACAGGCAGAGGCGAGCAGTACTTC.

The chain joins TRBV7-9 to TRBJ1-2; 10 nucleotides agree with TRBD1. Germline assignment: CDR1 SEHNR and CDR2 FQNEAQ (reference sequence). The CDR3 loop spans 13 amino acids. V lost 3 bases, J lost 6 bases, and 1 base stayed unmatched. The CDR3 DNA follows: TGTGCCAGCAGCTTGGGGACAGGGGATGGCTACACCTTC. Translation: CASSLGTGDGYTF.

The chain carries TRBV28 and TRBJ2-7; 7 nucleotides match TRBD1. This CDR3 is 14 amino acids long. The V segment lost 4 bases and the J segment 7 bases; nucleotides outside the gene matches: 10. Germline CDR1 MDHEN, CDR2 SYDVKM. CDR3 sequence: CASSSRTGPREQYF. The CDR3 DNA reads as TGTGCCAGCAGTTCCAGGACAGGACCGAGGGAGCAGTACTTC.

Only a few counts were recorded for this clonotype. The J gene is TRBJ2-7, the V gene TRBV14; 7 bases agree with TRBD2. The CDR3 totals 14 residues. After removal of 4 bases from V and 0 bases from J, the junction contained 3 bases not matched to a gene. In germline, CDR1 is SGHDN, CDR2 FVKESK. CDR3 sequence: CASSRAGLSYEQYF. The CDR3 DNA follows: TGTGCCAGCAGCCGAGCGGGGCTCTCCTACGAGCAGTACTTC.

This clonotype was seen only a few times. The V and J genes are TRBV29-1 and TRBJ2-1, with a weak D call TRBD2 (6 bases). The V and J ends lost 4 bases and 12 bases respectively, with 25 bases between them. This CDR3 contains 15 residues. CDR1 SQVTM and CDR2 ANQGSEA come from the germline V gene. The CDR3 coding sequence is TGCAGCGTTGCCCCGGGGTCTAGCGACGGGGAGGCGCAGTTCTTC. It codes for CSVAPGSSDGEAQFF.

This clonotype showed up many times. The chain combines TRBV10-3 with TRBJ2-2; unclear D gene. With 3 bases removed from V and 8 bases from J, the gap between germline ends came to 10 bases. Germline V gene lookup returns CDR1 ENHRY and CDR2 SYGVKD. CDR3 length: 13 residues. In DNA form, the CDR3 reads TGTGCCATCAGTGAACTGGGTCCAGGGGAGCTGTTTTTT. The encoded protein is CAISELGPGELFF.

CDR3 in amino acids: CASSFGEGTGPAFF. CDR3 DNA: TGTGCCAGCAGCTTTGGGGAAGGGACAGGGCCAGCTTTCTTT. This chain uses TRBV7-3 with TRBJ1-1, with 9 bases aligning to TRBD1. The CDR3 extends over 14 amino acids. Germline CDR1 is SGHTA and CDR2 is FQGTGA. Trimming took 3 bases from V and 10 from J; bases not matched to a gene: 9.

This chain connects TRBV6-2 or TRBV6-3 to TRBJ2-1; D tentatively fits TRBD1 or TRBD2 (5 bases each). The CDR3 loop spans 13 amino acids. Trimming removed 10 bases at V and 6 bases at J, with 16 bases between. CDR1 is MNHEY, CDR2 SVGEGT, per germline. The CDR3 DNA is TGTGCCATAAACACCTTTGGGGGCAATGAGCAGTTCTTC. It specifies CAINTFGGNEQFF.

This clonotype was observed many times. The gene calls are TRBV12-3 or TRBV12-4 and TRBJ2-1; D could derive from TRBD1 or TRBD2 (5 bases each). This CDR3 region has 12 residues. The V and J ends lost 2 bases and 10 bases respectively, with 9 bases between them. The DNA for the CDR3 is TGTGCCAGCAGTTTACAGGGACCGGAGCAGTTCTTC. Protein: CASSLQGPEQFF.

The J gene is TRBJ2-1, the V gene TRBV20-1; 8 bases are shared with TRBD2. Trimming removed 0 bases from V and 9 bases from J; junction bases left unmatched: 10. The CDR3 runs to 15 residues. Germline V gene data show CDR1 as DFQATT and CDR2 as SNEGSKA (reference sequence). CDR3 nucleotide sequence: TGCAGTGCTAGAGATCCTGCGGGAGGAGGTATTGAGCAGTTCTTC. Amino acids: CSARDPAGGGIEQFF.

The DNA for the CDR3 is TGTGCCAGCAGTTTAGGCGCCGACTACGAGCAGTACTTC. Protein product: CASSLGADYEQYF. The chain employs TRBV12-3 or TRBV12-4 and TRBJ2-7; D unresolved. The CDR3 spans 13 residues. Trimming cost V 1 base and J 3 bases, with 7 bases left between them.

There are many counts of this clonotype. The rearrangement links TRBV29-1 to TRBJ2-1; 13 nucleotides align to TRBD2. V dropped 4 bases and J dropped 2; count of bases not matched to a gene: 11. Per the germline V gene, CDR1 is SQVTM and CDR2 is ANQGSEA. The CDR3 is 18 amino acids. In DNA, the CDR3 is TGCAGCGTTGTCCCCCATATACTAGCGGGAGGGGCCTACAATGAGCAGTTCTTC. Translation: CSVVPHILAGGAYNEQFF.

The CDR3 protein is CASSPQGLWGRASNTEAFF. Written as DNA, the CDR3 is TGTGCCAGCAGCCCCCAAGGCCTCTGGGGCAGGGCGTCGAACACTGAAGCTTTCTTT. V gene TRBV11-2 combines with J gene TRBJ1-1; tentative D call: TRBD1 (5 bases). Germline CDR1 and CDR2: SGHAT and FQNNGV. V was pared by 5 bases and J by 1 base, with 26 bases between. The CDR3 is 19 residues long.

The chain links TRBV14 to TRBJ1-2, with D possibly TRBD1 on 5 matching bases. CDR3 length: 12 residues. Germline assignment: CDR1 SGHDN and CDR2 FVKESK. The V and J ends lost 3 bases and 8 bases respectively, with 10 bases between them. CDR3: CASSHRDGGYTF. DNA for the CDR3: TGTGCCAGCAGCCACAGGGACGGCGGCTACACCTTC.

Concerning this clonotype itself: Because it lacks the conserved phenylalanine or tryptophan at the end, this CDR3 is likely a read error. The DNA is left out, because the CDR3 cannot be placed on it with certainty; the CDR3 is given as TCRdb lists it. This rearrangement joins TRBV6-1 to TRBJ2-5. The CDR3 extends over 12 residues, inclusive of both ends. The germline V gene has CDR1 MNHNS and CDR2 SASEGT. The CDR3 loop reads CASSEARGAREI.

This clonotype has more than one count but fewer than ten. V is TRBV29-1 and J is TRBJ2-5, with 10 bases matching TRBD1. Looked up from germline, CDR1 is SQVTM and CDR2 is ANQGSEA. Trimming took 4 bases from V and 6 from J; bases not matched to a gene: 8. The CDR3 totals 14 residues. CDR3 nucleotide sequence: TGCAGCGTTGGAGAGACAGGGGGCAGGAAGACCCAGTACTTC. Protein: CSVGETGGRKTQYF.

CDR3 in DNA: TGTGCCAGCAGTCCCGGGGGGGCCGATGAGCAGTTCTTC. It encodes CASSPGGADEQFF. The rearrangement joins TRBV6-2 or TRBV6-3 to TRBJ2-1, with 8 bases aligning to TRBD2. Per germline, CDR1 MNHEY and CDR2 SVGEGT. The CDR3 spans 13 residues. J was trimmed by 8 bases and V by 5 bases; bases with no gene match: 5.